These 32 T cell receptor beta chains share one sample of origin, sequenced in a study of T cells in Graves' hyperthyroidism and ophthalmopathy. Amplification yielded TCR beta CDR3 regions, with RNA transcripts as the source. An initial round of RT-PCR targeting the TCR CDR3 relied on the HTBI primer set. Each CDR3 protein gets one entry after TCRdb re-called the multiplex PCR reads with MiXCR. This sample has 500,000 to 650,000 distinct CDR3 sequences, with roughly a sixth found just once. The sequenced material came from blood. These receptors were taken from a young woman with Graves' ophthalmopathy.

The chain couples TRBV20-1 to TRBJ1-2; D gene unclear. This CDR3 has 11 amino acids. V was clipped by 5 bases and J by 4 bases, with 8 bases between them. CDR1 and CDR2 (germline): DFQATT, SNEGSKA (reference sequence). Here the CDR3 reads CSAFDRYGYTF. In nucleotides, the CDR3 is TGCAGTGCTTTCGACCGCTATGGCTACACCTTC.

This clonotype was counted ten times or more. CDR3 sequence (DNA): TGTGCCAGCAGTTCAGGGGGCCCAACCTACGAGCAGTACTTC. Amino acid sequence: CASSSGGPTYEQYF. The chain combines TRBV28 with TRBJ2-7; TRBD1 aligns across 8 bases. The CDR3 consists of 14 residues. Unmatched junction bases numbered 4, after V lost 4 bases and J lost 2 bases. CDR1 is MDHEN and CDR2 is SYDVKM in the germline V gene.

This chain joins TRBV6-5 and TRBJ2-2, with TRBD2 as a possible D gene (6 bases). Trimming cost V 2 bases and J 5 bases, with 12 bases left between them. The CDR3 is made up of 15 amino acids. Germline lookup yields CDR1 MNHEY and CDR2 SVGAGI. The CDR3 region has the DNA TGTGCCAGCAGTTACGCGGGGAGCGGGACCGGGGAGCTGTTTTTT. Amino acids: CASSYAGSGTGELFF.

This rearrangement joins TRBV6-1 to TRBJ1-2; perhaps TRBD1 as D (5 bases). Trimming took 11 bases from V and 3 from J, leaving 13 bases between them. The CDR3 runs 12 residues. Germline lookup yields CDR1 MNHNS and CDR2 SASEGT. The CDR3 region has the DNA TGTGCCGGGTCAAGGGGAGACTATGGCTACACCTTC. As protein: CAGSRGDYGYTF.

This clonotype was counted ten times or more. This sequence joins TRBV20-1 and TRBJ2-5, with TRBD2 matching over 7 bases. The length of the CDR3 is 15 residues. The germline CDR1 and CDR2 sequences are DFQATT and SNEGSKA (reference sequence). J lost 5 bases, V lost 4 bases, and 13 bases had no gene match. The CDR3 sequence is CSAMEGLAARETQYF. The CDR3 DNA reads TGCAGTGCTATGGAGGGCCTAGCGGCAAGGGAGACCCAGTACTTC.

There are many counts of this clonotype. The CDR3 bases are TGTGCTAGTGGTCTATGGGACAGGAACACTGAAGCTTTCTTT. It codes for CASGLWDRNTEAFF. This chain uses TRBV12-5 with TRBJ1-1; 7 nucleotides match TRBD1. J gave up 1 base and V 5 bases, and 4 bases lay outside the gene matches. Per the germline V gene, CDR1 is LGHNT and CDR2 is FRNRAP. The CDR3 length is 14 residues.

This clonotype was found many times. V gene TRBV27 combines with J gene TRBJ2-1; no definite D call. CDR3 size: 17 residues. Per germline, CDR1 MNHEY and CDR2 SMNVEV (reference sequence). Trimming removed 1 base at V and 0 bases at J, with 13 bases between. The DNA of the CDR3 is TGTGCCAGCAGTTTATTGCAGACCTCACCCTCCTACAATGAGCAGTTCTTC. Translated, it gives CASSLLQTSPSYNEQFF.

This clonotype was seen ten or more times. V and J are TRBV28 and TRBJ2-1; possibly TRBD1 for D (6 bases). The CDR3 is 14 amino acids. The ends were cut back, 6 bases at V and 2 bases at J, with 11 bases in the middle. The germline V gene has CDR1 MDHEN and CDR2 SYDVKM. CDR3 bases: TGTGCCAGCAGGACTGACAGGACCTACAATGAGCAGTTCTTC. It encodes CASRTDRTYNEQFF.

The sample holds many counts of this clonotype. The J gene is TRBJ1-1, the V gene TRBV10-1; TRBD1 might be the D (6 bases). This CDR3 contains 13 residues. Germline loops: CDR1 WNHNN, CDR2 SYGVQD (reference sequence). Trimming cost V 5 bases and J 3 bases, with 10 bases left between them. This CDR3 is CASSRQVDTEAFF. The CDR3, as DNA: TGCGCCAGCAGTAGACAGGTCGACACTGAAGCTTTCTTT.

There are many counts of this clonotype. The CDR3 bases are TGTGCCTGGCAGCCGGGAGCCTACAATGAGCAGTTCTTC. Translating it yields CAWQPGAYNEQFF. The chain has TRBV30 and TRBJ2-1; the D gene is possibly TRBD2 (6 bases). Germline CDR1 is GTSNPN and CDR2 is SVGIG (reference sequence). V shed 5 bases and J shed 2 bases, with 10 bases lying between them. CDR3 size: 13 residues.

Only a few counts were recorded for this clonotype. The chain employs TRBV25-1 and TRBJ1-2; the D gene is possibly TRBD1 (5 bases). CDR3 size: 14 residues. The ends were cut back, 5 bases at V and 8 bases at J, with 18 bases in the middle. Germline CDR1 reads MGHDK; CDR2 reads SYGVNS. CDR3 amino acids: CASSPTGTTRGYTF. The CDR3 DNA is TGTGCCAGCAGTCCTACCGGGACGACTAGGGGCTACACCTTC.

Ten or more counts support this clonotype. This rearrangement joins TRBV18 to TRBJ1-5, with TRBD1 matching 7 bases. CDR3 length: 16 amino acids. Germline lookup yields CDR1 KGHSH and CDR2 LQKENI. Trimming at V came to 2 bases and at J to 2 bases, leaving 6 bases not matched to a gene. CDR3 loop: CASSPSPDRGNQPQHF. The CDR3 region has the DNA TGTGCCAGCTCACCAAGTCCCGACAGGGGCAATCAGCCCCAGCATTTT.

This chain joins TRBV6-5 and TRBJ1-5, with a possible D match to TRBD1 (5 bases). In germline, CDR1 is MNHEY, CDR2 SVGAGI. Trimming cost V 4 bases and J 5 bases, with 12 bases left between them. The CDR3 has 14 amino acids. CDR3 DNA: TGTGCCAGCAGTTCCAGGGACGTTTATCAGCCCCAGCATTTT. Its protein is CASSSRDVYQPQHF.

The table lists this clonotype with a few counts. The genes are TRBV30 and TRBJ1-5; D possibly corresponds to TRBD1 (5 bases). The CDR3 contains 14 residues. The V end lost 3 bases, the J end lost 2 bases, and 11 bases lay between the germline ends. Germline V gene lookup returns CDR1 GTSNPN and CDR2 SVGIG (reference sequence). In DNA, the CDR3 is TGTGCCTGGAGCCGGGGGGGGGGCAATCAGCCCCAGCATTTT. Protein sequence: CAWSRGGGNQPQHF.

This clonotype was found many times. The chain employs TRBV11-2 and TRBJ2-7, with D possibly TRBD1 on 6 matching bases. Germline CDR1 and CDR2: SGHAT and FQNNGV. The CDR3 has 15 amino acids. V was pared by 0 bases and J by 4 bases, with 13 bases between. CDR3 amino acids: CASSLEGTLTYEQYF. The DNA for the CDR3 is TGTGCCAGCAGCTTAGAAGGGACACTTACGTACGAGCAGTACTTC.

This clonotype came up a few times. The rearrangement uses TRBV29-1 and TRBJ2-2; D possibly matches TRBD1 or TRBD2 (5 bases each). The germline gives CDR1 SQVTM, CDR2 ANQGSEA. Trimming cost V 4 bases and J 1 base, with 10 bases left between them. The CDR3 consists of 14 residues. The CDR3 DNA reads as TGCAGCGTTGGGCAGGGAGAGAACACCGGGGAGCTGTTTTTT. Amino acids: CSVGQGENTGELFF.

Only a few counts were recorded for this clonotype. V is TRBV24-1 and J is TRBJ2-3; perhaps TRBD1 as D (6 bases). The length of the CDR3 is 15 residues. V gave up 4 bases and J gave up 3 bases, with 13 bases separating them. In germline, CDR1 is KGHDR, CDR2 SFDVKD. This CDR3 reads CATSDQQGWTDTQYF. CDR3 DNA sequence: TGTGCCACCAGTGACCAACAGGGATGGACAGATACGCAGTATTTT.

The V gene is TRBV20-1, the J gene TRBJ1-2; possibly TRBD1 for D (5 bases). CDR1 and CDR2 (germline): DFQATT, SNEGSKA (reference sequence). V was shortened by 6 bases and J by 8 bases, with 25 bases between the two germline ends. The CDR3 sequence is 15 residues long. The CDR3 region is CSAEGRSGEVKGYTF. In nucleotides, the CDR3 is TGCAGTGCCGAGGGACGGAGCGGGGAAGTAAAGGGCTACACCTTC.

This clonotype was recorded at least ten times. The DNA of the CDR3 is TGTGCCAGCAGTCCCACCGGGAGTTCACCCCTCCACTTT. Translating gives CASSPTGSSPLHF. The chain links TRBV28 to TRBJ1-6; the D is unclear. The CDR3 sequence is 13 residues long. V was cut by 5 bases and J by 9 bases, with 11 bases left in between. CDR1 is MDHEN, CDR2 SYDVKM, per germline.

This clonotype occurred many times. CDR3 sequence: CASSYGGQETQYF. The CDR3 DNA is TGTGCCAGCAGTTACGGGGGGCAAGAGACCCAGTACTTC. The V and J genes are TRBV6-5 and TRBJ2-5; D might be TRBD2 (6 bases). The V gene's germline CDR1 is MNHEY and CDR2 SVGAGI. CDR3 length: 13 residues. V dropped 2 bases and J dropped 2 bases, with 6 bases sitting between them.

This clonotype was counted at least ten times. The chain links TRBV10-3 to TRBJ1-2, with a possible D match to TRBD1 (6 bases). The germline V gene has CDR1 ENHRY and CDR2 SYGVKD. The CDR3 is 14 amino acids. Trimming removed 4 bases from V and 6 bases from J, with 15 bases in between. Written as DNA, the CDR3 is TGTGCCATCAGTGCCTCGGGGGCCGGGGATGGCTACACCTTC. Protein sequence: CAISASGAGDGYTF.

This clonotype turned up a few times. The rearrangement uses TRBV20-1 and TRBJ2-1, with 11 bases aligning to TRBD2. The CDR3 has 17 residues. Unmatched junction bases numbered 9, after V lost 1 base and J lost 4 bases. Per germline, CDR1 DFQATT and CDR2 SNEGSKA (reference sequence). The DNA of the CDR3 is TGCAGTGCTAGAGGAGAAACGACTAGCGGGATTTACAATGAGCAGTTCTTC. It codes for CSARGETTSGIYNEQFF.

The gene calls are TRBV20-1 and TRBJ2-2, with 9 bases that match TRBD1. The V segment lost 6 bases and the J segment 5 bases; nucleotides outside the gene matches: 7. There are 14 residues in the CDR3. Germline V gene sequence: CDR1 DFQATT, CDR2 SNEGSKA (reference sequence). CDR3 nucleotides: TGCAGTGCGAGCAACAGGGGGCGGACCGGGGAGCTGTTTTTT. It codes for CSASNRGRTGELFF.

This clonotype came up a few times. As DNA, the CDR3 is TGTGCCAGCAGCCGACTCGAAGCCTACAATGAGCAGTTCTTC. It is translated as CASSRLEAYNEQFF. The rearrangement joins TRBV12-3 or TRBV12-4 to TRBJ2-1, with D unresolved. Trimming left V 6 bases short and J 2 bases short, with 11 bases between. The CDR3 sequence is 14 residues long.

This clonotype was recorded many times. This chain connects TRBV10-3 to TRBJ2-1, with 10 bases lining up with TRBD1. With 6 bases clipped from V and 8 bases from J, the junction kept 10 bases outside the gene matches. The CDR3 runs to 15 residues. CDR1 is ENHRY, CDR2 SYGVKD, per germline. CDR3 in DNA: TGTGCCATCAGCCCACCCGGGACAGGGGATCATGAGCAGTTCTTC. This translates into CAISPPGTGDHEQFF.

This clonotype was seen a few times. The V gene is TRBV5-8, the J gene TRBJ2-1; no reliable D call. The CDR3 covers 13 residues. V shed 1 base and J shed 4 bases, with 6 bases lying between them. Germline assignment: CDR1 SGHTS and CDR2 YDEGEE. The CDR3 DNA follows: TGTGCCAGCAGCTTGTGGCAGTACAATGAGCAGTTCTTC. Translation gives CASSLWQYNEQFF.

Ten or more counts support this clonotype. This rearrangement joins TRBV28 to TRBJ1-1; D gene unclear. Trimming took 3 bases from V and 3 from J, leaving 5 bases between them. Germline values: CDR1 MDHEN, CDR2 SYDVKM. CDR3 length: 12 amino acids. Here the CDR3 DNA reads TGTGCCAGCAGTTTTTCCTACACTGAAGCTTTCTTT. Protein sequence: CASSFSYTEAFF.

This clonotype was picked up a small number of times. J is TRBJ2-7 and V is TRBV29-1, with TRBD1 matching over 10 bases. The CDR3 has 15 amino acids. Germline CDR1 reads SQVTM; CDR2 reads ANQGSEA. Trimming took 0 bases from V and 3 from J; bases not matched to a gene: 5. CDR3 bases: TGCAGCGTTGAAGATGGTGGGGACAGGGGCTACGAGCAGTACTTC. This encodes CSVEDGGDRGYEQYF.

This clonotype was detected only a few times. The chain is built from TRBV9 and TRBJ1-1, with 7 bases aligning to TRBD1. In germline, CDR1 is SGDLS, CDR2 YYNGEE. The V gene end was trimmed by 2 bases and the J gene end by 1 base; junction bases not matched to a gene: 2. CDR3 length: 14 residues. The CDR3 region has the DNA TGTGCCAGCAGCGTGACAGGGACGAACACTGAAGCTTTCTTT. Translating it yields CASSVTGTNTEAFF.

The V and J genes are TRBV5-1 and TRBJ2-3, with D uncertain. The V end lost 0 bases, the J end lost 0 bases, and 8 bases lay between the germline ends. The germline V gene has CDR1 SGHRS and CDR2 YFSETQ. The CDR3 consists of 15 residues. CDR3 sequence reads: CASSLVVLSTDTQYF. DNA of the CDR3: TGCGCCAGCAGCTTGGTTGTACTTAGCACAGATACGCAGTATTTT.

This clonotype has ten or more counts. The gene calls are TRBV11-3 and TRBJ1-3; unclear D gene. The length of the CDR3 is 13 residues. V was cut by 2 bases and J by 5 bases, with 7 bases left in between. From germline, CDR1 is SGHNT and CDR2 YENEEA. CDR3 sequence reads: CASSLNSRNTIYF. CDR3 sequence (DNA): TGTGCCAGCAGCTTAAACAGTAGAAACACCATATATTTT.

The sample holds many counts of this clonotype. This chain connects TRBV20-1 to TRBJ1-6; D gene uncertain. This CDR3 has 12 amino acids. Germline V gene sequence: CDR1 DFQATT, CDR2 SNEGSKA (reference sequence). V lost 4 bases and J lost 7, with 8 bases in between. The DNA for the CDR3 is TGCAGTGCTACCGGCGGAAATTCACCCCTCCACTTT. This gives the protein CSATGGNSPLHF.